These 2 T cell receptor beta chains came from one sample sequenced in a study of T cell responses to AZD1222 COVID-19 vaccine. Profiling relied on immunoSEQ multiplex PCR, and the TCRdb table lists in-frame clones only, not all of them. The sample lists 150,000 to 200,000 clones, 90% to 95% occurring once. The specimen was peripheral blood, collected 28 days after the second AZD1222 dose. Receptor source: an adult who received the AZD1222 COVID-19 vaccine.

The chain uses TRBV18 and TRBJ1-4, with D unresolved. The CDR3 runs to 12 residues. Per the germline V gene, CDR1 is KGHSH and CDR2 is LQKENI. Trimming stripped 4 bases from V and 7 bases from J, with 7 bases between. The CDR3, as DNA: TGTGCCAGCTCACTCCGAGGTGAAAAACTGTTTTTT. It encodes CASSLRGEKLFF.

This clone was counted a single time. The genes are TRBV11-1 and TRBJ1-4, with 8 bases fitting TRBD1. The germline gives CDR1 SGHAT, CDR2 FQDESV (reference sequence). J gave up 7 bases and V 6 bases, and 4 bases lay outside the gene matches. The CDR3 extends over 13 amino acids. DNA for the CDR3: TGTGCCAGCAGGTCGGGACAGGCTGAAAAACTGTTTTTT. This gives the protein CASRSGQAEKLFF.